This TCR beta chain is drawn from a study of T cells after posttransplantation cyclophosphamide. The CDR3 loop spans 13 amino acids. CDR1 is SGHAT, CDR2 FQNNGV, per germline. The V gene lost 11 bases and the J gene lost 5 bases, with 18 bases spanning the gap. This clone was recorded at least ten times. The antigen is undetermined. Study conclusions and caveats: Recipient CMV seropositivity and CMV reactivation strongly tracked TRB clonality. Later blood repertoires were often dominated by clones from the donor CD8+ memory compartment. Skin or GI-infiltrating T cells shared few TRB sequences with blood.

The method was immunoSEQ multiplex PCR; TCRdb's version includes in-frame clones alone and lacks a portion of them. Listed for the sample are roughly 49,000 clones, none seen a single time. Sample: PBMCs. This chain connects TRBV11-2 to TRBJ1-1, with D possibly matching TRBD1 (6 bases). The receptor was derived from a man aged 40-49 years in good health, CMV-negative, and a related stem cell transplant donor. The CDR3 coding sequence is TGTGCCGTGGGCGGGGGGGCGCGGACTGAAGCTTTCTTT. This codes for CAVGGGARTEAFF.